This T cell receptor (beta chain) emerged from a study of cytomegalovirus exposure and HLA in healthy donors. Study observations and caveats: It was approximately 160 TCR beta chains that were listed as cytomegalovirus-associated. Rare TCR sequences dominated, though some public TCRs recurred in many donors. Three of the chains that were CMV-associated were confirmed in vitro to be specific for CMV antigens.

This CDR3 region has 15 residues. V dropped 0 bases and J dropped 1 base, with 10 bases sitting between them. This table comes from immunoSEQ multiplex PCR, and its TCRdb copy is limited to in-frame clones, with some not included. The sample shows about 120,000 clones, nearly 90% of them seen only once. Note on this clone: Its antigen is still unknown.

The J gene is TRBJ1-2, the V gene TRBV5-3; tentative D call: TRBD1 (6 bases). TRBV5-3 is noted as an ORF with a role that remains uncertain. This TCR came from a woman aged 18 to 35 in good health and CMV-seronegative. The sample comprised PBMCs. The CDR3 is CARSLAGAHNYGYTF. The DNA of the CDR3 is TGTGCCAGAAGCTTGGCAGGGGCCCATAACTATGGCTACACCTTC.